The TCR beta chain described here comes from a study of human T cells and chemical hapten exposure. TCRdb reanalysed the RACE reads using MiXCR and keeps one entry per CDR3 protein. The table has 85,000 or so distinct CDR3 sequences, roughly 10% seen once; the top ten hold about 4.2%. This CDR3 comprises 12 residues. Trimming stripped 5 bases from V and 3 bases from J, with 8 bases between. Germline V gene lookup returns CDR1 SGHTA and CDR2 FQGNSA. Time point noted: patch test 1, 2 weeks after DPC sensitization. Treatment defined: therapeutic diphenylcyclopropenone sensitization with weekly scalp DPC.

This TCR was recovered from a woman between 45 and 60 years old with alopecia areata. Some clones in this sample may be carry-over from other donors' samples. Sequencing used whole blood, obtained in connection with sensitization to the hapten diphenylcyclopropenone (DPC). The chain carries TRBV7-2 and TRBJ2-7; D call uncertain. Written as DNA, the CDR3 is TGTGCCAGCAGCGACAACAACTACGAGCAGTACTTC. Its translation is CASSDNNYEQYF. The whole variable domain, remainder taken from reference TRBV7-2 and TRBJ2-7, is GAGVSQSPSNKVTEKGKDVELRCDPISGHTALYWYRQSLGQGLEFLIYFQGNSAPDKSGLPSDRFSAERTGGSVSTLTIQRTQQEDSAVYLCASSDNNYEQYFGPGTRLTVT.